Listed here are 2 T cell receptor beta chains from one sample, sequenced in a study of beta chain features in type 1 diabetes. Expressed TCRB transcripts were sequenced after all isolated RNA was converted to cDNA. Assay: immunoSEQ multiplex PCR; the TCRdb copy retains only in-frame clones and omits some. Among 350,000 to 450,000 clones listed, about 14% were seen once. Sequencing used naive CD4+ T cells from blood. The source is a woman aged 18-30 years in good health.

This chain uses TRBV7-6 with TRBJ2-1; D remains unclear. The CDR3 runs 15 residues. CDR1 and CDR2 (germline): SGHVS, FNYEAQ. V lost 7 bases to trimming and J lost 0 bases, with 13 bases between them. In nucleotides, the CDR3 is TGTGCCAGCATCAGAGGCTCCAGCTCCTACAATGAGCAGTTCTTC. This sequence encodes CASIRGSSSYNEQFF.

This clone occurred a few times. The rearrangement links TRBV9 to TRBJ2-1; D is undetermined. The CDR3 spans 17 residues. Germline loops: CDR1 SGDLS, CDR2 YYNGEE. The germline V and J ends were trimmed by 1 base and 6 bases, with 20 bases remaining between them. The CDR3 reads CASSVYQRVFSSNEQFF. In nucleotides, the CDR3 is TGTGCCAGCAGCGTATATCAACGGGTCTTCAGTTCCAATGAGCAGTTCTTC. Complete variable domain (other parts from reference TRBV9 and TRBJ2-1): DSGVTQTPKHLITATGQRVTLRCSPRSGDLSVYWYQQSLDQGLQFLIQYYNGEERAKGNILERFSAQQFPDLHSELNLSSLELGDSALYFCASSVYQRVFSSNEQFFGPGTRLTVL.